Listed below are T cell receptor beta chains from one sample, sequenced in a study of cytotoxic CD8 clonotypes in ibrutinib-treated CLL. Using immunoSEQ multiplex PCR, the repertoire was profiled, and TCRdb retains in-frame clones only, with some absent. This sample has more than 150,000 clones; over 55% occur once, and the top ten carry 13%. The input for sequencing was PBMCs, taken after 24 months of ibrutinib treatment. The receptor set was obtained from a human donor with chronic lymphocytic leukemia. CDR3s include the opening cysteine and the closing phenylalanine or tryptophan. A D gene is named only where the DNA matches it firmly. Clone size is shown for a subset of rows, as once, few, many or a class of expanded clone.

j_call,v_call,d_call,clone_size,cdr3_aa,cdr3_nt
TRBJ1-2,TRBV28,-,-,CASIDLGSFYGYTF,TGTGCCAGCATCGATCTCGGCAGCTTCTATGGCTACACCTTC
TRBJ2-2,TRBV18,-,-,CASSPPFAGELFF,TGTGCCAGCTCACCACCGTTTGCGGGGGAGCTGTTTTTT
TRBJ2-3,TRBV14,TRBD2,few,CASSQVPAGGILDTQYF,TGTGCCAGCAGCCAAGTCCCAGCGGGAGGGATTTTAGATACGCAGTATTTT
TRBJ2-5,TRBV5-4,-,-,CASSATTGEETQYF,TGTGCCAGCAGCGCTACGACAGGCGAGGAGACCCAGTACTTC
TRBJ2-1,TRBV2,-,once,CASSAVRVSSYNEQFF,TGTGCCAGCAGTGCCGTTAGGGTCAGCTCCTACAATGAGCAGTTCTTC
TRBJ2-2,TRBV7-3,TRBD2,-,CASSPRARSSGNTGELFF,TGTGCCAGCAGCCCAAGGGCTAGGTCTAGCGGGAACACCGGGGAGCTGTTTTTT
TRBJ2-7,TRBV27,-,-,CASSLSRQAFYEQYF,TGTGCCAGCAGTTTATCGCGGCAGGCCTTTTACGAGCAGTACTTC
TRBJ1-1,TRBV4-3,-,-,CASSQSRAVTLNTEAFF,TGCGCCAGCAGCCAAAGCAGAGCCGTGACATTGAACACTGAAGCTTTCTTT
TRBJ2-3,TRBV4-3,TRBD1,-,CASSQMTGIGSNLDTQYF,TGCGCCAGCAGCCAAATGACAGGGATAGGATCTAATTTGGATACGCAGTATTTT
TRBJ1-5,TRBV28,-,-,CASIISGGGNQPQHF,TGTGCCAGCATTATCAGTGGGGGAGGCAATCAGCCCCAGCATTTT
TRBJ2-1,TRBV27,TRBD2,-,CASSLAGVPYNEQFF,TGTGCCAGCAGTTTAGCGGGAGTGCCCTACAATGAGCAGTTCTTC
TRBJ2-7,TRBV19,TRBD2,-,CASSIASGTTYEQYF,TGTGCCAGTAGTATAGCCAGCGGGACTACCTACGAGCAGTACTTC
TRBJ2-1,TRBV15,-,once,CATSRAKGPGDNEQFF,TGTGCCACCAGCAGAGCTAAGGGACCCGGAGACAATGAGCAGTTCTTC
TRBJ2-5,TRBV4-3,TRBD2,-,CASSQVAGETQYF,TGCGCCAGCAGCCAAGTAGCGGGAGAGACCCAGTACTTC
TRBJ2-3,TRBV7-9,TRBD2,-,CASSQTSGGDTQYF,TGTGCCAGCAGCCAGACTAGCGGGGGAGATACGCAGTATTTT
TRBJ2-7,TRBV7-2,-,-,CASSLPESYEQYF,TGTGCCAGCAGCTTACCAGAGTCCTACGAGCAGTACTTC
TRBJ2-7,TRBV15,-,-,CATSRGQILSYEQYF,TGTGCCACCAGCAGGGGACAAATTCTATCCTACGAGCAGTACTTC
TRBJ2-2,TRBV20-1,-,-,CSASVTGELFF,TGCAGTGCTAGTGTGACCGGGGAGCTGTTTTTT
TRBJ1-1,TRBV25-1,-,-,CASSELEGGLGAFF,TGTGCCAGCAGTGAACTTGAGGGGGGACTTGGAGCTTTCTTT
TRBJ1-2,TRBV29-1,-,-,CSVDLGWGSQNYGYTF,TGCAGCGTTGATCTGGGATGGGGGTCTCAAAACTATGGCTACACCTTC
TRBJ2-1,TRBV4-3,TRBD2,-,CASSQDVTSGRASGQFF,TGCGCCAGCAGCCAAGATGTGACTAGCGGGAGGGCCAGCGGGCAGTTCTTC
TRBJ2-1,TRBV4-3,TRBD2,-,CASSQDGLAGSPSYNEQFF,TGCGCCAGCAGCCAAGATGGGCTAGCGGGATCCCCCTCCTACAATGAGCAGTTCTTC
TRBJ2-1,TRBV27,TRBD1,-,CASSFQTGYSYNEQFF,TGTGCCAGCAGTTTCCAGACAGGGTACTCCTACAATGAGCAGTTCTTC
TRBJ2-7,TRBV7-9,TRBD2,few,CASSHPTSGRSYEQYF,TGTGCCAGCAGCCACCCGACTAGCGGGAGATCGTACGAGCAGTACTTC
TRBJ1-3,TRBV5-1,-,-,CASSLGWTRGYSSFGNTIYF,TGCGCCAGCAGCTTGGGCTGGACAAGGGGATATTCTAGTTTTGGAAACACCATATATTTT
TRBJ1-1,TRBV29-1,-,once,CSVRMNTEAFF,TGCAGCGTCCGGATGAACACTGAAGCTTTCTTT
TRBJ2-1,TRBV27,-,few,CASARPPRDNEQFF,TGTGCCAGCGCCAGGCCGCCTAGGGACAATGAGCAGTTCTTC
TRBJ2-3,TRBV28,-,-,CASSFGDTDTQYF,TGTGCCAGCAGTTTTGGGGACACAGATACGCAGTATTTT
TRBJ1-1,TRBV4-1,-,-,CASSQGGGMNTEAFF,TGCGCCAGCAGCCAAGGGGGGGGGATGAACACTGAAGCTTTCTTT